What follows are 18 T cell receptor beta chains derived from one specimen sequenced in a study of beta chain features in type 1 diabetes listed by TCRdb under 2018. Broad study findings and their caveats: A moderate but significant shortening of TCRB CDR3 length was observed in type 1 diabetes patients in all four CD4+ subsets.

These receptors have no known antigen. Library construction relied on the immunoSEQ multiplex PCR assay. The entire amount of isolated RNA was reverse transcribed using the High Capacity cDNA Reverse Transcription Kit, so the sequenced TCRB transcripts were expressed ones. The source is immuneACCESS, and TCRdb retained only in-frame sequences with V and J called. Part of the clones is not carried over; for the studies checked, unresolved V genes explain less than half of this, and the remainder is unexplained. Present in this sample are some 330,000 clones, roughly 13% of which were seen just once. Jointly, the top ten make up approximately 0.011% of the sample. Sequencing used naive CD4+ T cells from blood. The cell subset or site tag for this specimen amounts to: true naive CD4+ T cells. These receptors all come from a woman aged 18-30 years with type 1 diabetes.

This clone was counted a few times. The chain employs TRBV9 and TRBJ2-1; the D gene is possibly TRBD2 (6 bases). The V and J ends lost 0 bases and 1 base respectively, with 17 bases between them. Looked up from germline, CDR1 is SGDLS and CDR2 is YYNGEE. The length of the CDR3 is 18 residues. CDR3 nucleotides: TGTGCCAGCAGCGTAGGTCACTCTCCCGGGGGATCCTACAATGAGCAGTTCTTC. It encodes CASSVGHSPGGSYNEQFF.

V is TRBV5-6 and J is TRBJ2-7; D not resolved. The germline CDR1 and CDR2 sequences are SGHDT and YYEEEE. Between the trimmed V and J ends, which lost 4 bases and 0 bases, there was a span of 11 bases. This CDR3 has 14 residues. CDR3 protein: CASSPSPGSYEQYF. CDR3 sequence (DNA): TGTGCCAGCAGCCCATCTCCAGGCTCCTACGAGCAGTACTTC.

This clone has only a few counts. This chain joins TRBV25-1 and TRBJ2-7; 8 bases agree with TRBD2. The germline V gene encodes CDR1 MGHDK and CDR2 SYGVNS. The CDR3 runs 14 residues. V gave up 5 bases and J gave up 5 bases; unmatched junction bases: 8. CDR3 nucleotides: TGTGCCAGCAGTTTTGGCGGGAGGAGGGACGAGCAGTACTTC. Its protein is CASSFGGRRDEQYF.

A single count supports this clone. CDR3 sequence reads: CSVNRGSSEAFF. The CDR3 coding sequence is TGCAGCGTTAACAGGGGGTCGTCTGAAGCTTTCTTT. The chain links TRBV29-1 to TRBJ1-1; 8 bases are a match to TRBD1. The junction had 5 bases not matched to a gene; V was cut back by 5 bases and J by 6 bases. The CDR3 runs to 12 residues. Germline V gene sequence: CDR1 SQVTM, CDR2 ANQGSEA.

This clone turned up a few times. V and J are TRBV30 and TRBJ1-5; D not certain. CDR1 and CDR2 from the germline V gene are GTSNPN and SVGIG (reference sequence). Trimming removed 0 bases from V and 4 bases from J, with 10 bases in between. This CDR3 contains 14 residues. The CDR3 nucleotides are TGTGCCTGGAGTGTACGGCAGGAAAATCAGCCCCAGCATTTT. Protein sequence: CAWSVRQENQPQHF.

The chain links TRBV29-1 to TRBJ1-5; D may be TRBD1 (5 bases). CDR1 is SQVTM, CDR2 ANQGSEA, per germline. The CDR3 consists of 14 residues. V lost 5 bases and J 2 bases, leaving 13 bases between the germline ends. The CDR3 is CSVSGGTGNQPQHF. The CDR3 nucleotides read TGCAGCGTTTCCGGGGGGACGGGCAATCAGCCCCAGCATTTT.

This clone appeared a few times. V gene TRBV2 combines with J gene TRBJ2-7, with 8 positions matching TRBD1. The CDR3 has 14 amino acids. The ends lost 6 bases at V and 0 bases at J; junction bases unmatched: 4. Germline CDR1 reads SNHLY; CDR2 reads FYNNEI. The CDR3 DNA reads TGTGCCAGCAGACAGGGGGTGAACTCCTACGAGCAGTACTTC. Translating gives CASRQGVNSYEQYF.

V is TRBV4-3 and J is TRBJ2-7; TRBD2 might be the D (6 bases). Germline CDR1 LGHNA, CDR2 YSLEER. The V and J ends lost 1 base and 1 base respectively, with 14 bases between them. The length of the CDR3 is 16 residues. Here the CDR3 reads CASSQAVGGASYEQYF. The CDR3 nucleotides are TGCGCCAGCAGCCAAGCGGTTGGAGGGGCTTCCTACGAGCAGTACTTC.

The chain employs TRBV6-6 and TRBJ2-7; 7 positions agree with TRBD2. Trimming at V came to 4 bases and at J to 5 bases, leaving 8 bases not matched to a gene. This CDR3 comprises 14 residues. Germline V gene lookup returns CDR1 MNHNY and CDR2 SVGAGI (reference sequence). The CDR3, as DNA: TGTGCCAGCAGTTTTCAGCGGGAAAGGGACGAGCAGTACTTC. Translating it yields CASSFQRERDEQYF.

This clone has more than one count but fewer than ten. CDR3 nucleotides: TGCGCCAGCAGCCCAGACGGACTAGCGGGAGTTGGCGAGCAGTACTTC. Its protein product is CASSPDGLAGVGEQYF. The rearrangement uses TRBV5-1 and TRBJ2-7; 13 positions agree with TRBD2. The CDR3 consists of 16 residues. Looked up from germline, CDR1 is SGHRS and CDR2 is YFSETQ. After removal of 4 bases from V and 6 bases from J, the junction contained 10 bases not matched to a gene. The complete variable domain, with remaining parts taken from reference TRBV5-1 and TRBJ2-7, reads KAGVTQTPRYLIKTRGQQVTLSCSPISGHRSVSWYQQTPGQGLQFLFEYFSETQRNKGNFPGRFSGRQFSNSRSEMNVSTLELGDSALYLCASSPDGLAGVGEQYFGPGTRLTVT.

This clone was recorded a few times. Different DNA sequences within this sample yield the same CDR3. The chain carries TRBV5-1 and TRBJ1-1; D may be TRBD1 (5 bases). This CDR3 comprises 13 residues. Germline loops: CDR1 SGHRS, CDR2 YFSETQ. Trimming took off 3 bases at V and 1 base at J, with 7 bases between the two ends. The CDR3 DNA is TGCGCCAGCAGCTCTCAGGGGAACACTGAAGCTTTCTTT. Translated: CASSSQGNTEAFF.

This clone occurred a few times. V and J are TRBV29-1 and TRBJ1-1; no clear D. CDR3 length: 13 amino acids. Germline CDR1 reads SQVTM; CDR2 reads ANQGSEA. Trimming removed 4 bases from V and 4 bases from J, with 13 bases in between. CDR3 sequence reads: CSVAPRLGTEAFF. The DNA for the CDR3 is TGCAGCGTTGCCCCGCGTCTTGGCACTGAAGCTTTCTTT.

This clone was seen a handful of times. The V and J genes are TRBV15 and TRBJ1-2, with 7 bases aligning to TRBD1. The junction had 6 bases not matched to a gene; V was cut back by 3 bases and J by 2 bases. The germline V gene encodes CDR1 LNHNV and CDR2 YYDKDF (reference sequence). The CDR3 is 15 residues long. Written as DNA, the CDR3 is TGTGCCACCAGCAGCCAGACAGGGCGAAACTATGGCTACACCTTC. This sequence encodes CATSSQTGRNYGYTF.

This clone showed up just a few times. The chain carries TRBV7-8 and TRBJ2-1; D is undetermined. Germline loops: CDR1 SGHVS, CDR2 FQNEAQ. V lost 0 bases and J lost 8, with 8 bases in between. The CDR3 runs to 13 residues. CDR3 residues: CASSLALAHEQFF. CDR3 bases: TGTGCCAGCAGCTTAGCGTTAGCCCATGAGCAGTTCTTC.

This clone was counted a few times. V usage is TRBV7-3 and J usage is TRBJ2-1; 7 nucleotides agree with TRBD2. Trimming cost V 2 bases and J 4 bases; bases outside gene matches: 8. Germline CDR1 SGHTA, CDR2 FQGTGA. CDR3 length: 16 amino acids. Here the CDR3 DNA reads TGTGCCAGCAGCTTAGGAGGGAGGGCCAATTACAATGAGCAGTTCTTC. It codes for CASSLGGRANYNEQFF.

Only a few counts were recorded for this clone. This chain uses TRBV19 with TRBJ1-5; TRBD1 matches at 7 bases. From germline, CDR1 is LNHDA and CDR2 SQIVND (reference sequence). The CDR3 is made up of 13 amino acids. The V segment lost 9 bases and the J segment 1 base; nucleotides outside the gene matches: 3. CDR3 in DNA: TGTGCCAGCAGGGGGAACAGCAATCAGCCCCAGCATTTT. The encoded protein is CASRGNSNQPQHF.

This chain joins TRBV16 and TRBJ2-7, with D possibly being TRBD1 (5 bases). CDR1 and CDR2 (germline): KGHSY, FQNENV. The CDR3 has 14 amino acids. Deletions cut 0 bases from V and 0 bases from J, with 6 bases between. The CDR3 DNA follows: TGTGCCAGCAGCCAATCCCAGGGCTCCTACGAGCAGTACTTC. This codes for CASSQSQGSYEQYF. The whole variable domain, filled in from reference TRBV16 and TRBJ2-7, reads GEEVAQTPKHLVRGEGQKAKLYCAPIKGHSYVFWYQQVLKNEFKFLISFQNENVFDETGMPKERFSAKCLPNSPCSLEIQATKLEDSAVYFCASSQSQGSYEQYFGPGTRLTVT.

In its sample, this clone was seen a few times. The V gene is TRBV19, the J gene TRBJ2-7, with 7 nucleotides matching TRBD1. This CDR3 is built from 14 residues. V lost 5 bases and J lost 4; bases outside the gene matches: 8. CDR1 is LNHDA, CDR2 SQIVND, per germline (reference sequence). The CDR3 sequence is CASSARQGLYEQYF. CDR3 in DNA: TGTGCCAGTAGTGCAAGACAGGGTTTGTACGAGCAGTACTTC.